These 28 T cell receptor beta chains originate from one sample sequenced in a study of tumor and adjacent non-tumor tissue in lung cancer. A modified ARM-PCR protocol with three rounds of nested PCR amplified TCRbeta. TCRdb reprocessed the multiplex PCR reads via MiXCR and lists one record per CDR3 protein. The profile shows fewer than 90,000 distinct CDR3 sequences, 76% of them singletons. This sample's RNA came from whole unsorted tissue. This non-tumor lung sample came from over 3 cm beyond the tumor edge. The sequenced sample was distant non-tumor lung tissue. The receptors stem from a woman between 45 and 60 years old with non-small cell lung cancer.

A word on this clonotype: Mismatch with germline at one junction end may stem from a read error. V is TRBV11-2 and J is TRBJ2-1; D possibly corresponds to TRBD2 (5 bases). The last part of the DNA fits TRBJ2-7 better; the J call may be wrong. This CDR3 spans 13 amino acids. Germline V CDR1 and CDR2: SGHAT, FQNNGV. The CDR3 sequence is CANSLEAFWEQYF. The CDR3 bases are TGTGCCAACAGCCTGGAGGCCTTCTGGGAGCAGTACTTC.

Details on this clonotype: Germline is not matched at one junction end, which may reflect a read error. V usage is TRBV4-2 and J usage is TRBJ2-7; D is ambiguous. CDR3 size: 16 residues. CDR1 LGHNA and CDR2 YNFKEQ come from the germline V gene. The chain's CDR3 is CASGHAAEAVSYEQYF. The CDR3 DNA sequence: TGTGCCAGCGGCCATGCAGCAGAGGCGGTCTCCTACGAGCAGTACTTC.

The V call is TRBV4-1, the J call TRBJ2-3; TRBD2 matches 12 bases. Per germline, CDR1 MGHRA and CDR2 YSYEKL. Trimming took 2 bases from V and 4 from J; bases not matched to a gene: 19. The CDR3 loop spans 21 amino acids. CDR3 region: CASSQCYLAGGPTIPPDTQYF. CDR3 in DNA: TGCGCCAGCAGCCAATGCTACCTAGCGGGAGGGCCCACCATACCGCCAGATACGCAGTATTTT.

Comments on this clonotype: A much larger clone lies one base from this, so it may be a read error. The rearrangement uses TRBV20-1 and TRBJ2-1; D perhaps matches TRBD1 (5 bases). The length of the CDR3 is 15 residues. Germline CDR1 is DFQATT and CDR2 is SNEGSKA (reference sequence). The CDR3 loop reads CNARYGATVGNEQFF. The CDR3 DNA follows: TGCAATGCCCGCTATGGGGCTACTGTGGGTAATGAGCAGTTCTTC.

This clonotype has a count of ten or more. The rearrangement uses TRBV6-6 and TRBJ2-3; TRBD2 aligns across 7 bases. The CDR3 totals 14 residues. After removal of 7 bases from V and 2 bases from J, the junction contained 6 bases not matched to a gene. Germline CDR1 is MNHNY and CDR2 is SVGAGI (reference sequence). The CDR3 DNA is TGTGCCAGCACTCCGGGAGGCCACACAGATACGCAGTATTTT. It specifies CASTPGGHTDTQYF.

This chain joins TRBV12-3 or TRBV12-4 and TRBJ2-1; tentatively, D is TRBD1 or TRBD2 (5 bases each). The CDR3 runs 15 residues. Here the CDR3 reads CDSSSSGRGSNEQFF. Written as DNA, the CDR3 is TGTGATAGCAGTTCCTCGGGACGGGGATCTAATGAGCAGTTCTTC.

Concerning this clonotype itself: Germline is not matched at one junction end, which may reflect a read error. CDR3 DNA sequence: TGTACCAGCAGTCACCGGGACAGGATTAGCGGGAGCCACGAGCGGTACTTC. Translated, it gives CTSSHRDRISGSHERYF. The chain links TRBV6-2 or TRBV6-3 to TRBJ2-7, with a weak D call TRBD2 (9 bases). The CDR3 consists of 17 residues. Germline V gene data show CDR1 as MNHEY and CDR2 as SVGEGT.

To note about this clonotype: At one boundary the junction diverges from the germline segment, which might be a read error. The CDR3 sequence: CASSPDRGADAFF. In DNA form, the CDR3 reads TGCGCCAGCAGCCCCGACAGGGGGGCTGACGCTTTCTTT. V and J are TRBV10-1 and TRBJ1-1, with 9 bases identical to TRBD1. The CDR3 runs to 13 residues. Germline V gene data show CDR1 as WNHNN and CDR2 as SYGVQD (reference sequence).

On this clonotype itself: A much larger clone is a single base away; this may be a read error. V gene TRBV20-1 combines with J gene TRBJ2-5; a possible D gene is TRBD2 (5 bases). Germline CDR1 and CDR2: DFQATT and SNEGSKA (reference sequence). The CDR3 extends over 15 amino acids. The CDR3 loop reads CSARDSATGWETQHF. The DNA for the CDR3 is TGCAGTGCTAGAGATTCTGCCACGGGATGGGAGACCCAGCACTTC.

This clonotype was seen ten or more times. The rearrangement links TRBV29-1 to TRBJ1-4, with 9 bases matching TRBD1. CDR3 length: 12 residues. J was trimmed by 8 bases and V by 6 bases; bases with no gene match: 4. Germline V gene lookup returns CDR1 SQVTM and CDR2 ANQGSEA. This CDR3 is CSVGQGGEKLFF. The DNA of the CDR3 is TGCAGCGTGGGACAGGGTGGGGAAAAACTGTTTTTT. The entire variable domain, with the rest obtained from reference TRBV29-1 and TRBJ1-4, is as follows: SAVISQKPSRDICQRGTSLTIQCQVDSQVTMMFWYRQQPGQSLTLIATANQGSEATYESGFVIDKFPISRPNLTFSTLTVSNMSPEDSSIYLCSVGQGGEKLFFGSGTQLSVL.

This clonotype was seen once. Mismatch with germline at one junction end may stem from a read error. This rearrangement joins TRBV15 to TRBJ2-3; TRBD2 matches at 9 bases. Per germline, CDR1 LNHNV and CDR2 YYDKDF (reference sequence). The length of the CDR3 is 15 residues. CDR3 sequence (DNA): TGTGTCACCATCCGACAGCGGGAGGCCACAGATACGCAGTATTTT. Its translation is CVTIRQREATDTQYF.

Concerning this clonotype: A much larger clone differs from this one at a single base, so this may be a read error. This chain uses TRBV2 with TRBJ2-7, with a weak D call TRBD1 (5 bases). CDR3 length equals 12 residues. Germline V gene data show CDR1 as SNHLY and CDR2 as FYNNEI. CDR3 region: CAGSRQSYEQYF. The CDR3 DNA reads TGTGCCGGCAGTAGACAGTCCTACGAGCAGTACTTC.

As to this clonotype: A junction end diverges from the germline sequence, so it may reflect a read error. This chain joins TRBV19 and TRBJ1-2; D perhaps matches TRBD1 (5 bases). In germline, CDR1 is LNHDA, CDR2 SQIVND (reference sequence). The CDR3 has 15 residues. CDR3 sequence (DNA): TGTGCCGGTAGTATAGTGAGAGGGGAGTTGGATGGCTACACCTTC. Translating it yields CAGSIVRGELDGYTF.

This clonotype showed up just once. This chain connects TRBV12-3 or TRBV12-4 to TRBJ2-2; weak D call: TRBD1 (6 bases). The CDR3 extends over 12 amino acids. Trimming removed 8 bases at V and 8 bases at J, with 12 bases between. The CDR3: CASGTHAGELFF. CDR3 DNA: TGTGCCAGCGGGACACACGCAGGGGAGCTGTTTTTT.

This chain links TRBV28 with TRBJ2-2, with D perhaps being TRBD1 or TRBD2 (5 bases each). With 8 bases removed from V and 3 bases from J, the gap between germline ends came to 13 bases. The germline V gene has CDR1 MDHEN and CDR2 SYDVKM. This CDR3 region has 14 residues. CDR3 amino acids: CASGLGTYTGELFF. The CDR3 DNA follows: TGTGCCAGCGGTCTGGGGACCTACACCGGGGAGCTGTTTTTT.

This clonotype was seen many times. The chain has TRBV28 and TRBJ1-2; D might be TRBD1 (5 bases). This CDR3 region has 14 residues. Germline CDR1 is MDHEN and CDR2 is SYDVKM. The ends were cut back, 8 bases at V and 2 bases at J, with 15 bases in the middle. CDR3 DNA sequence: TGTGCCAGCGCCAACACGGGGGAGAACTATGGCTACACCTTC. It specifies CASANTGENYGYTF.

Regarding this clonotype: One base away lies a much larger clone, so this may be a sequencing read error. The V gene is TRBV30, the J gene TRBJ2-1; maybe TRBD2 (6 bases). The length of the CDR3 is 13 residues. The germline V gene encodes CDR1 GTSNPN and CDR2 SVGIG (reference sequence). DNA for the CDR3: TGTGCCTGGGGCGGGATGGCCTACAATGAGGAGTTCTTC. The encoded protein is CAWGGMAYNEEFF.

As concerns this clonotype: One junction end disagrees with the germline gene, perhaps due to a read error. The J gene is TRBJ2-1, the V gene TRBV10-3; weak D call: TRBD2 (5 bases). Germline CDR1 ENHRY, CDR2 SYGVKD. This CDR3 region has 18 residues. The CDR3 DNA is TGTGCCACCAGTGAGCACCCTACTAGTAAGCCACTCTACAATGAGCAGTTCTTC. Translating gives CATSEHPTSKPLYNEQFF.

A remark on this clonotype: Relative to the germline gene, one junction end is altered; a read error may explain this. The J gene is TRBJ2-1, the V gene TRBV11-2; 9 nucleotides match TRBD1. CDR1 is SGHAT, CDR2 FQNNGV, per germline. The CDR3 is made up of 16 amino acids. CDR3 bases: TGTGTCAGCAACGTGGAACCGGGACAGGGATTCACTGAGCAGTTCTTC. This codes for CVSNVEPGQGFTEQFF.

A word on this clonotype: Possible read error: a much larger clone is one base away. No conserved phenylalanine or tryptophan is present at the end of the CDR3, so a read error is the likely explanation. V and J are TRBV24-1 and TRBJ1-4; the D gene is possibly TRBD1 (6 bases). The germline gives CDR1 KGHDR, CDR2 SFDVKD. This CDR3 comprises 12 residues. Trimming removed 12 bases from V and 5 bases from J, with 12 bases in between. The CDR3 here is CASSRGNEKLFL. The CDR3 DNA sequence: TGTGCCTCTAGCAGGGGAAATGAAAAACTGTTTCTT.

This clonotype was observed at least ten times. The gene calls are TRBV7-8 and TRBJ2-7; 8 positions match TRBD1. Trimming at V came to 5 bases and at J to 3 bases, leaving 6 bases not matched to a gene. Germline V gene lookup returns CDR1 SGHVS and CDR2 FQNEAQ. The CDR3 spans 14 residues. CDR3 sequence: CASSLDRGDYEQYF. DNA for the CDR3: TGTGCCAGCAGCCTCGACAGGGGTGACTACGAGCAGTACTTC.

V gene TRBV6-1 combines with J gene TRBJ2-2; TRBD1 is a possible D gene (6 bases). The CDR3 is 15 residues long. Per the germline V gene, CDR1 is MNHNS and CDR2 is SASEGT. Deletions cut 2 bases from V and 7 bases from J, with 14 bases between. The CDR3 spells CASSEIVGADGELFF. In nucleotides, the CDR3 is TGTGCCAGCAGTGAAATAGTGGGGGCGGACGGGGAGCTGTTTTTT.

This clonotype was seen ten or more times. This chain connects TRBV12-3 or TRBV12-4 to TRBJ1-6, with D hard to call. Between the trimmed V and J ends, which lost 2 bases and 9 bases, there was a span of 14 bases. CDR3 length: 15 amino acids. DNA for the CDR3: TGTGCCAGCAGTTTACAAGGGTTGGTTATTTCACCCCTCCACTTT. This codes for CASSLQGLVISPLHF.

With regard to this clonotype: Because the CDR3 is missing its conserved closing phenylalanine or tryptophan, this is likely a read error. The rearrangement uses TRBV10-2 and TRBJ1-2; D uncertain. The CDR3 has 12 amino acids. The germline CDR1 and CDR2 sequences are WSHSY and SAAADI. The CDR3 bases are TGCACCAGCAGTGTCAGTCTCTATGGCTACACCTTA. Translation gives CTSSVSLYGYTL.

About this clonotype: Germline is not matched at one junction end, which may reflect a read error. The gene calls are TRBV6-6 and TRBJ2-3; D is possibly TRBD1 (6 bases). This CDR3 contains 14 residues. Germline V CDR1 and CDR2: MNHNY, SVGAGI (reference sequence). In nucleotides, the CDR3 is TGTACCAGCGGTTCCCAGGGACACACAGATACGCAGTATTTT. Translated, it gives CTSGSQGHTDTQYF.

As for this clonotype: Compared with germline, one end of the junction differs, possibly owing to a read error. The CDR3 coding sequence is TGCGCCAGCAGCCAGTCGGGACTAGCGGGAAACACAGATGCGCAGTATTTT. This encodes CASSQSGLAGNTDAQYF. The chain links TRBV4-1 to TRBJ2-3; the match to TRBD2 covers 13 bases. Germline V gene data show CDR1 as MGHRA and CDR2 as YSYEKL. The CDR3 has 17 residues.

This rearrangement joins TRBV24-1 to TRBJ2-1; 11 nucleotides line up with TRBD2. Germline CDR1 KGHDR, CDR2 SFDVKD. Germline trimming cut 10 bases from V and 8 bases from J; bases unmatched to any gene: 9. The CDR3 runs 14 residues. The CDR3 region is CATGDSLAGDEQFF. The CDR3 nucleotides read TGTGCCACTGGTGACTCACTAGCGGGGGATGAGCAGTTCTTC.

In its sample, this clonotype was seen many times. J is TRBJ2-7 and V is TRBV7-9, with a tentative D call TRBD2 (6 bases). The CDR3 is 14 residues long. In germline, CDR1 is SEHNR, CDR2 FQNEAQ (reference sequence). Trimming cost V 3 bases and J 5 bases, with 14 bases left between them. CDR3 sequence (DNA): TGTGCCAGCAGCTTTTCCGGGACTCCGGACGAGCAGTACTTC. This codes for CASSFSGTPDEQYF.